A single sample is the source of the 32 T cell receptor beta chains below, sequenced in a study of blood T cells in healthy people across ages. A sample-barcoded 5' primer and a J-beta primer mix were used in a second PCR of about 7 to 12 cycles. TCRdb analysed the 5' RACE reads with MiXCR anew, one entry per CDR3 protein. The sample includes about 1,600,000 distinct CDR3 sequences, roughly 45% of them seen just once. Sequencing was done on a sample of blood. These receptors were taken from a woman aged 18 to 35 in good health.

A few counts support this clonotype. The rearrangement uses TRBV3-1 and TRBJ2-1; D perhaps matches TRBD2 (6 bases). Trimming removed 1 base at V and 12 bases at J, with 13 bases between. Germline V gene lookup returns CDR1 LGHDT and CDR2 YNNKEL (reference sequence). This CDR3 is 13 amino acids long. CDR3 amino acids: CASSQAGREVQFF. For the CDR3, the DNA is TGTGCCAGCAGCCAAGCCGGCAGGGAGGTGCAGTTCTTC.

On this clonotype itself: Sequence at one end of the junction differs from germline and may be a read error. The CDR3 nucleotides read TGTGCCAGCACCCGGAGCGGGGCTAGCTCCTACGGGCAGTACTTC. Translated: CASTRSGASSYGQYF. V gene TRBV6-5 combines with J gene TRBJ2-7, with 7 nucleotides matching TRBD2. The CDR3 extends over 15 amino acids. Germline loops: CDR1 MNHEY, CDR2 SVGAGI.

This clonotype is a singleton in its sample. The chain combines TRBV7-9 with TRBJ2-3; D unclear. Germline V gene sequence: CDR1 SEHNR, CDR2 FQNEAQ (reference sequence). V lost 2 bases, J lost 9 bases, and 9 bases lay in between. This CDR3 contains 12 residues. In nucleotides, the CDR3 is TGTGCCAGCAGCTTATATAGCAAGACGCAGTATTTT. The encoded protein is CASSLYSKTQYF.

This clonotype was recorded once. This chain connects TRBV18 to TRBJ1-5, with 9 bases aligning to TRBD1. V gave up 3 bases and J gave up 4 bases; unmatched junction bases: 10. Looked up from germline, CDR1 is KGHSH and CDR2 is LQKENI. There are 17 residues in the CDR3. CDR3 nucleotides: TGTGCCAGCTCACCGCGTGTAGGACAGGGGTTAAATCAGCCCCAGCATTTT. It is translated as CASSPRVGQGLNQPQHF.

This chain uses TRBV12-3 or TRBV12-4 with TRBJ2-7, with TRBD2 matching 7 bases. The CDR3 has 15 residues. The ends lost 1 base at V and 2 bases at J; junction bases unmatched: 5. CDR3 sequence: CASSLVASGTYEQYF. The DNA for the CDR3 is TGTGCCAGCAGTTTAGTGGCTAGCGGAACCTACGAGCAGTACTTC.

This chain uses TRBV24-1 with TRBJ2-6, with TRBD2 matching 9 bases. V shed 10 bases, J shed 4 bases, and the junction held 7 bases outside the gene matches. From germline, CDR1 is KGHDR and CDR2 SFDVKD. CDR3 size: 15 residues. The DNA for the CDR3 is TGTGCCACTAGCGGGAGCCTTTCCGGGGCCAACGTCCTGACTTTC. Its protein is CATSGSLSGANVLTF.

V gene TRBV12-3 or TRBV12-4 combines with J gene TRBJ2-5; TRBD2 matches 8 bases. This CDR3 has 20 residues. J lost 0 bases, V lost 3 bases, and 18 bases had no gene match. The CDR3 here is CASSFLGPTFGGGYQETQYF. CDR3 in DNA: TGTGCCAGCAGTTTCCTTGGGCCAACTTTCGGGGGGGGATACCAAGAGACCCAGTACTTC.

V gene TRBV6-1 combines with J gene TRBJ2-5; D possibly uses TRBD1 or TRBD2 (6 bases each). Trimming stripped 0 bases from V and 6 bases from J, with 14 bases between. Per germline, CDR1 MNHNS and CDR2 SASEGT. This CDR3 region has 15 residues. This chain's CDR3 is CASSEAGGRSKTQYF. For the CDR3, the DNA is TGTGCCAGCAGTGAAGCTGGGGGGCGCAGTAAGACCCAGTACTTC.

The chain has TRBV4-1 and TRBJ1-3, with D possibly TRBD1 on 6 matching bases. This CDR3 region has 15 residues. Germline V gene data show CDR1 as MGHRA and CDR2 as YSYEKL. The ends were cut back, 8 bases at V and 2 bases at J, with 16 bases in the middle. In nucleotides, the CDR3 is TGCGCCAGCGGAGAGTTTGCAGGGGCTGGAAACACCATATATTTT. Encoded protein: CASGEFAGAGNTIYF.

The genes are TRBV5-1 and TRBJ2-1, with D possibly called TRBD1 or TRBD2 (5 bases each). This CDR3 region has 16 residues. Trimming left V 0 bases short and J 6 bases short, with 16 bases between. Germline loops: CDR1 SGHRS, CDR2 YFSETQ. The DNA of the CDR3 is TGCGCCAGCAGCTTGGTTACAGGTACCGAGGGCAATGAGCAGTTCTTC. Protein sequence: CASSLVTGTEGNEQFF. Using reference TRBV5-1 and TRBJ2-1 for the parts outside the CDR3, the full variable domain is KAGVTQTPRYLIKTRGQQVTLSCSPISGHRSVSWYQQTPGQGLQFLFEYFSETQRNKGNFPGRFSGRQFSNSRSEMNVSTLELGDSALYLCASSLVTGTEGNEQFFGPGTRLTVL.

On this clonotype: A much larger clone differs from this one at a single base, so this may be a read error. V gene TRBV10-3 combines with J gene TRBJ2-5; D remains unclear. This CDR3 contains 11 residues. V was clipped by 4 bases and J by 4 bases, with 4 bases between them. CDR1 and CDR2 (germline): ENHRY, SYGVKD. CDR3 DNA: TGTGCCATCAGTGCTGGAGAGACCCAGTACTTC. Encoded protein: CAISAGETQYF.

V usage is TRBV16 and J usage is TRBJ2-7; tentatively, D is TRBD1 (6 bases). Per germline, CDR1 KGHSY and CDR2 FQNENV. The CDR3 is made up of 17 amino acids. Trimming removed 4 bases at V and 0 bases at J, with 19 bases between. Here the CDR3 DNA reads TGTGCCAGCAGCCCCCAGTTGTCAGGGGCACTCTCCTACGAGCAGTACTTC. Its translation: CASSPQLSGALSYEQYF.

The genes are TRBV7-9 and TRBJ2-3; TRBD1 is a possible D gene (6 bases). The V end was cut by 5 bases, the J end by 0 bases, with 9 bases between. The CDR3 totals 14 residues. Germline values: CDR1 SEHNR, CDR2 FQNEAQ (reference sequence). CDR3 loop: CASSRDISTDTQYF. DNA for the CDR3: TGTGCCAGCAGCCGGGACATTAGCACAGATACGCAGTATTTT. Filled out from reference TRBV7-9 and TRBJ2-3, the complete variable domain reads DTGVSQNPRHKITKRGQNVTFRCDPISEHNRLYWYRQTLGQGPEFLTYFQNEAQLEKSRLLSDRFSAERPKGSFSTLEIQRTEQGDSAMYLCASSRDISTDTQYFGPGTRLTVL.

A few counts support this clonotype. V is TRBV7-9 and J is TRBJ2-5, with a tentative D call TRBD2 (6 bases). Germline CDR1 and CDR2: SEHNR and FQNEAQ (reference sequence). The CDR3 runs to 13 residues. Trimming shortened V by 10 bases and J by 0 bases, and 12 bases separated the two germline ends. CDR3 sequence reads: CAIVSGYQETQYF. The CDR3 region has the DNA TGTGCCATCGTCAGCGGGTACCAAGAGACCCAGTACTTC.

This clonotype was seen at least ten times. The CDR3 region has the DNA TGTGCCAGCAGCAACTCTGGGGCCAACGTCCTGACTTTC. Protein sequence: CASSNSGANVLTF. This chain connects TRBV12-3 or TRBV12-4 to TRBJ2-6; D is unresolved. V lost 6 bases and J lost 0, with 3 bases in between. The CDR3 has 13 residues.

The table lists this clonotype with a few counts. The CDR3 is CASSDGPGWEQYF. DNA of the CDR3: TGTGCCAGCAGTGACGGGCCAGGCTGGGAGCAGTACTTC. This chain joins TRBV6-4 and TRBJ2-7; no firm D call. The CDR3 contains 13 residues. In germline, CDR1 is MRHNA, CDR2 SNTAGT. Trimming stripped 2 bases from V and 7 bases from J, with 12 bases between.

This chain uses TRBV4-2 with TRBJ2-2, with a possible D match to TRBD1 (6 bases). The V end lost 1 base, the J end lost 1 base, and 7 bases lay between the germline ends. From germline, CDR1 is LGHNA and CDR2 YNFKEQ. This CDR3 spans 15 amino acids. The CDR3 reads CASSQGDMNTGELFF. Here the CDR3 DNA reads TGTGCCAGCAGCCAAGGGGACATGAACACCGGGGAGCTGTTTTTT.

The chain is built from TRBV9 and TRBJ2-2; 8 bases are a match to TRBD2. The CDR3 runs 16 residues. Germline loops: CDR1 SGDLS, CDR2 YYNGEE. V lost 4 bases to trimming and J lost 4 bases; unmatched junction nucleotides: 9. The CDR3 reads CASSIGGGHSTGELFF. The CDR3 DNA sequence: TGTGCCAGCAGCATCGGGGGGGGCCACAGCACCGGGGAGCTGTTTTTT.

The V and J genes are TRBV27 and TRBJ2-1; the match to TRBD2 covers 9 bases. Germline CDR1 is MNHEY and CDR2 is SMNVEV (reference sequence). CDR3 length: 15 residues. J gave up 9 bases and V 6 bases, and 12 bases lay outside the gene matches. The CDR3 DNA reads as TGTGCCAGCAGCTCTAGCGGGATGGTGTCGGGTGAGCAGTTCTTC. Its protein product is CASSSSGMVSGEQFF.

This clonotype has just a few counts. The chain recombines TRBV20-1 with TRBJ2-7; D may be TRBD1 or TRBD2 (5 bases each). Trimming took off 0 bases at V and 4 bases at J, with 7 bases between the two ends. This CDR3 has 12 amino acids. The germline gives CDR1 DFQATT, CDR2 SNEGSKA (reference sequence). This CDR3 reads CSAREWGYEQYF. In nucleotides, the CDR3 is TGCAGTGCTAGAGAGTGGGGGTACGAGCAGTACTTC.

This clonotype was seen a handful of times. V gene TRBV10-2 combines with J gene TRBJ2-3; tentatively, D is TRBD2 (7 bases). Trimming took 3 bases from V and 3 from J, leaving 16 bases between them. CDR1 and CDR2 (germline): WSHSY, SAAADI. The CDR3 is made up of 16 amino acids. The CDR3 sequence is CASSDRRGGDTDTQYF. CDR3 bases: TGCGCCAGCAGTGATAGAAGGGGGGGGGATACAGATACGCAGTATTTT.

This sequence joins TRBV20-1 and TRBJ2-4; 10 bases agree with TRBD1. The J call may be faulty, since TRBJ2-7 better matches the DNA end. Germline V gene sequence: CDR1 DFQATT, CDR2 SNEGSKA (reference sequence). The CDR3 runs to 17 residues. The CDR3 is CSARAPGQGNFPYEQYF. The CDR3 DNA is TGCAGTGCTAGAGCCCCGGGACAGGGGAATTTTCCCTACGAGCAGTACTTC.

For the CDR3, the DNA is TGTGCCAGCAGCTTGGGGACAGCACCCTACAATGAGCAGTTCTTC. This encodes CASSLGTAPYNEQFF. The chain recombines TRBV5-6 with TRBJ2-1; possible D gene TRBD1, 6 bases. Trimming stripped 0 bases from V and 2 bases from J, with 9 bases between. Germline V lookup: CDR1 SGHDT, CDR2 YYEEEE. This CDR3 contains 15 residues.

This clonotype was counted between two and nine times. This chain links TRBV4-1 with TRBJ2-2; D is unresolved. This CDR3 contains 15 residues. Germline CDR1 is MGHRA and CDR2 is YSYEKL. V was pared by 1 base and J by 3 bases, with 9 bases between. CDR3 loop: CASSQGLADTGELFF. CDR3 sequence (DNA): TGCGCCAGCAGCCAAGGCTTAGCAGACACCGGGGAGCTGTTTTTT.

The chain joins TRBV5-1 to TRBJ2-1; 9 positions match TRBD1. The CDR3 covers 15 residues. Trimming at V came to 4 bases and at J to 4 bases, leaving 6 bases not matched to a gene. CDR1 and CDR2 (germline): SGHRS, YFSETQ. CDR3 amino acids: CASSGDRVAYNEQFF. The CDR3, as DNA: TGCGCCAGCAGCGGGGACAGGGTGGCTTACAATGAGCAGTTCTTC.

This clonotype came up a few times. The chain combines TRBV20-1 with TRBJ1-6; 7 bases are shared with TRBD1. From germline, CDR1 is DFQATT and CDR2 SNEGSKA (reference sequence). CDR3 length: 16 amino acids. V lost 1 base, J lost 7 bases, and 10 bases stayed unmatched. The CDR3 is CSARGEAGTENSPLHF. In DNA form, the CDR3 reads TGCAGTGCTAGAGGCGAAGCCGGGACAGAGAATTCACCCCTCCACTTT.

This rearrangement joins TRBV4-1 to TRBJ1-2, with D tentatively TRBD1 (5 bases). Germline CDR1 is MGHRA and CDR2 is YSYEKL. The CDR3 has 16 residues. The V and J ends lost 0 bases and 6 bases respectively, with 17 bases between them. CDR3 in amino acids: CASSQEGTPLGHGYTF. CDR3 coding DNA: TGCGCCAGCAGCCAAGAGGGGACCCCCCTGGGGCATGGCTACACCTTC.

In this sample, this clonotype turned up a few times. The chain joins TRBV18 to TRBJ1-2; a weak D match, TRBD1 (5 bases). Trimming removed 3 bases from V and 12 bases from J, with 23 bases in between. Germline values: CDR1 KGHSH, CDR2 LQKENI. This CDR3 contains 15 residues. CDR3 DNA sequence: TGTGCCAGCTCACCTATACCGGGCCATATGACAGTGCACACCTTC. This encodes CASSPIPGHMTVHTF.

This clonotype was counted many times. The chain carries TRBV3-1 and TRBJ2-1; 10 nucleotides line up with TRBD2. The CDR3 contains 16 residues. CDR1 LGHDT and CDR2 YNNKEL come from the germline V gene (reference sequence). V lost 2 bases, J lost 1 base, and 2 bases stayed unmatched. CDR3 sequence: CASSQQLAGSYNEQFF. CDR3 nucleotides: TGTGCCAGCAGCCAACAACTAGCGGGGTCCTACAATGAGCAGTTCTTC.

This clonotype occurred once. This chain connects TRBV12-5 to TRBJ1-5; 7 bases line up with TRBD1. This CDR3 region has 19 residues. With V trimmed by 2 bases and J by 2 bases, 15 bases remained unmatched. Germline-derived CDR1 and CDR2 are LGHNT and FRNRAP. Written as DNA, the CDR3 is TGTGCTAGTGGTTTGAACCAGGGGGGCACCGCGGTCGGCAATCAGCCCCAGCATTTT. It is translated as CASGLNQGGTAVGNQPQHF.

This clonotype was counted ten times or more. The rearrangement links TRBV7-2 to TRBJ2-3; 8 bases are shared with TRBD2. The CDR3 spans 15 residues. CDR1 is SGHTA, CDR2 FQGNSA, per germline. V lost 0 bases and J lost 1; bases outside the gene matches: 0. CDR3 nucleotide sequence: TGTGCCAGCAGCTTAGCACTAGCGGGCACAGATACGCAGTATTTT. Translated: CASSLALAGTDTQYF.

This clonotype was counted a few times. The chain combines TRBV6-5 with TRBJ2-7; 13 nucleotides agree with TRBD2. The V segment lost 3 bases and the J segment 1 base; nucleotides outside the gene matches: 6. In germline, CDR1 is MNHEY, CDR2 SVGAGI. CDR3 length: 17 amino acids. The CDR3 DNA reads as TGTGCCAGCAGTTATGGGACTAGCGGGGTCGGGTCCTACGAGCAGTACTTC. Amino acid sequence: CASSYGTSGVGSYEQYF.